This entry lists 30 T cell receptor beta chains sequenced from one sample in a study of response to subunit inactivated influenza vaccine. TCRdb passed the RT-PCR reads through MiXCR, listing each CDR3 protein once. Of around 500,000 distinct CDR3 sequences in the sample, approximately 10% were seen once. The sample consisted of PBMCs from blood, taken 45 days after vaccination. Receptors were obtained from a man aged 50-59 years who received an inactivated influenza vaccine.

The chain links TRBV10-3 to TRBJ2-3; D is possibly TRBD2 (7 bases). V was pared by 7 bases and J by 0 bases, with 11 bases between. Germline CDR1 ENHRY, CDR2 SYGVKD. CDR3 length: 14 amino acids. CDR3 nucleotides: TGTGCCATCAACTCGGGGGGCAGCACAGATACGCAGTATTTT. Translation gives CAINSGGSTDTQYF.

This clonotype was picked up a small number of times. The chain recombines TRBV6-1 with TRBJ2-2; 10 bases are shared with TRBD2. J was trimmed by 2 bases and V by 6 bases; bases with no gene match: 3. The CDR3 consists of 15 residues. CDR1 MNHNS and CDR2 SASEGT come from the germline V gene. The CDR3 nucleotides are TGTGCCAGCAGCCGGACTAGCGGTAACACCGGGGAGCTGTTTTTT. This encodes CASSRTSGNTGELFF.

This clonotype was seen a handful of times. This chain connects TRBV4-1 to TRBJ1-1; 7 bases are a match to TRBD1. The germline V gene has CDR1 MGHRA and CDR2 YSYEKL. This CDR3 is 16 amino acids long. Trimming removed 0 bases from V and 3 bases from J; junction bases left unmatched: 7. Here the CDR3 reads CASSQDPGTVDTEAFF. CDR3 nucleotide sequence: TGCGCCAGCAGCCAAGATCCCGGGACAGTGGACACTGAAGCTTTCTTT.

The rearrangement links TRBV4-2 to TRBJ2-5, with no clear D. The CDR3 is 16 amino acids. From germline, CDR1 is LGHNA and CDR2 YNFKEQ. V was pared by 4 bases and J by 4 bases, with 19 bases between. In nucleotides, the CDR3 is TGTGCCAGCAGCCCCACGCCCTCCCATGTATCAGAGACCCAGTACTTC. Encoded protein: CASSPTPSHVSETQYF.

In its sample, this clonotype was seen many times. The V call is TRBV4-3, the J call TRBJ1-5, with unresolved D. Germline assignment: CDR1 LGHNA and CDR2 YSLEER. This CDR3 region has 17 residues. Trimming shortened V by 1 base and J by 3 bases, and 16 bases separated the two germline ends. The CDR3 nucleotides are TGCGCCAGCAGCCAAGTTCTCAAAGGGAGGGTCAATCAGCCCCAGCATTTT. Translated: CASSQVLKGRVNQPQHF.

This clonotype was seen ten or more times. This sequence joins TRBV4-3 and TRBJ2-4; D unresolved. The CDR3 is 16 amino acids. CDR1 is LGHNA and CDR2 is YSLEER in the germline V gene. The germline V and J ends were trimmed by 1 base and 0 bases, with 10 bases remaining between them. CDR3 sequence: CASSQATVLAKNIQYF. In DNA form, the CDR3 reads TGCGCCAGCAGCCAAGCAACGGTACTAGCCAAAAACATTCAGTACTTC.

There are a few counts of this clonotype. The chain is built from TRBV5-1 and TRBJ1-3, with D maybe TRBD1 (5 bases). The CDR3 loop spans 15 amino acids. CDR1 SGHRS and CDR2 YFSETQ come from the germline V gene. Trimming shortened V by 6 bases and J by 3 bases, and 16 bases separated the two germline ends. CDR3 residues: CASTETGDYGNTIYF. As DNA, the CDR3 is TGCGCCAGCACCGAGACCGGGGACTATGGAAACACCATATATTTT.

At least ten counts were recorded for this clonotype. CDR3: CSVEETGGWETQYF. CDR3 coding DNA: TGCAGCGTTGAGGAAACAGGGGGGTGGGAGACCCAGTACTTC. This chain connects TRBV29-1 to TRBJ2-5; 8 nucleotides line up with TRBD1. Losses at the gene ends were 3 bases for V and 5 bases for J; bases not matched to a gene: 8. Germline CDR1 and CDR2: SQVTM and ANQGSEA. The CDR3 has 14 residues.

V is TRBV12-3 or TRBV12-4 and J is TRBJ2-3; the match to TRBD2 covers 16 bases. CDR3 size: 18 residues. Unmatched junction bases numbered 9, after V lost 7 bases and J lost 2 bases. For the CDR3, the DNA is TGTGCCAGCAACCCGGGACTAGCGGGAGGGGCCCCCACAGATACGCAGTATTTT. This translates into CASNPGLAGGAPTDTQYF.

The chain recombines TRBV6-1 with TRBJ2-1; possibly TRBD2 for D (7 bases). This CDR3 spans 15 amino acids. Trimming pared 2 bases from V and 6 bases from J, leaving 14 bases between. Germline-derived CDR1 and CDR2 are MNHNS and SASEGT. CDR3 coding DNA: TGTGCCAGCAGTGAATTGCTGGGAGGGGGCAATGAGCAGTTCTTC. The encoded protein is CASSELLGGGNEQFF.

This clonotype has at least ten counts. The V gene is TRBV20-1, the J gene TRBJ1-2; 7 nucleotides align to TRBD1. The germline V gene encodes CDR1 DFQATT and CDR2 SNEGSKA (reference sequence). The V gene end was trimmed by 5 bases and the J gene end by 7 bases; junction bases not matched to a gene: 13. The CDR3 spans 14 residues. The CDR3 sequence is CSARKAGGSFGYTF. The CDR3 nucleotides read TGCAGTGCTCGTAAAGCAGGGGGATCTTTTGGCTACACCTTC.

The chain links TRBV5-1 to TRBJ2-5; TRBD2 agrees at 11 bases. V lost 4 bases and J lost 4; bases outside the gene matches: 6. The CDR3 runs to 15 residues. In germline, CDR1 is SGHRS, CDR2 YFSETQ. CDR3 DNA sequence: TGCGCCAGCAGCATCCGAACTAGCGGGAGAGAGACCCAGTACTTC. Protein sequence: CASSIRTSGRETQYF.

This chain's CDR3 is CASSLRPPYSYEQYF. CDR3 in DNA: TGTGCCAGCAGTTTAAGACCCCCTTATTCCTACGAGCAGTACTTC. This chain connects TRBV28 to TRBJ2-7; D is unclear. Germline V gene lookup returns CDR1 MDHEN and CDR2 SYDVKM. Trimming removed 2 bases at V and 1 base at J, with 12 bases between. CDR3 size: 15 residues.

Ten or more counts support this clonotype. The chain links TRBV27 to TRBJ1-6, with D uncertain. CDR1 is MNHEY, CDR2 SMNVEV, per germline (reference sequence). The V gene lost 9 bases and the J gene lost 0 bases, with 12 bases spanning the gap. The CDR3 covers 15 residues. The CDR3 bases are TGTGCCAGTAGCAACAGATACTCCTATAATTCACCCCTCCACTTT. It yields the protein CASSNRYSYNSPLHF.

J is TRBJ2-2 and V is TRBV15; 10 bases are shared with TRBD2. CDR3 length: 17 amino acids. Per the germline V gene, CDR1 is LNHNV and CDR2 is YYDKDF (reference sequence). Unmatched junction bases numbered 8, after V lost 0 bases and J lost 7 bases. The CDR3 DNA is TGTGCCACCAGCAGAGATAGGACTAGCGGTCCGGGCGGGGAGCTGTTTTTT. Translation: CATSRDRTSGPGGELFF. Full variable domain (outside the CDR3, taken from reference TRBV15 and TRBJ2-2): DAMVIQNPRYQVTQFGKPVTLSCSQTLNHNVMYWYQQKSSQAPKLLFHYYDKDFNNEADTPDNFQSRRPNTSFCFLDIRSPGLGDTAMYLCATSRDRTSGPGGELFFGEGSRLTVL.

This clonotype has only one observation. Given a much more abundant clone one base away, this may be a read error. This chain uses TRBV29-1 with TRBJ2-3; 10 bases are a match to TRBD2. Germline V gene data show CDR1 as SQVTM and CDR2 as ANQGSEA. After removal of 3 bases from V and 6 bases from J, the junction contained 9 bases not matched to a gene. This CDR3 contains 15 residues. CDR3 protein: CSVDGLAGVVDTQYF. CDR3 coding DNA: TGCAGCGTTGATGGGCTAGCGGGAGTAGTCGATACGCAGTATTTT.

This clonotype came up a few times. The chain couples TRBV3-1 to TRBJ1-1; D ambiguous. Trimming stripped 6 bases from V and 5 bases from J, with 10 bases between. Germline CDR1 and CDR2: LGHDT and YNNKEL (reference sequence). The CDR3 has 12 amino acids. The CDR3 DNA follows: TGTGCCAGCAGTTCTGGACCGACTGAAGCTTTCTTT. Translation gives CASSSGPTEAFF.

This chain uses TRBV4-1 with TRBJ2-5; D is perhaps TRBD2 (7 bases). The CDR3 sequence is 15 residues long. The germline CDR1 and CDR2 sequences are MGHRA and YSYEKL. The V end was cut by 4 bases, the J end by 5 bases, with 17 bases between. In nucleotides, the CDR3 is TGCGCCAGCAGCCGCAAGGGGGGGCCGGGTGAGACCCAGTACTTC. Its translation: CASSRKGGPGETQYF.

This clonotype was observed many times. This chain connects TRBV29-1 to TRBJ2-3, with 9 bases matching TRBD1. CDR1 SQVTM and CDR2 ANQGSEA come from the germline V gene. This CDR3 has 15 amino acids. Germline trimming cut 6 bases from V and 4 bases from J; bases unmatched to any gene: 11. CDR3 amino acids: CSVHTPGQGADTQYF. For the CDR3, the DNA is TGCAGCGTCCACACACCGGGACAGGGAGCAGATACGCAGTATTTT.

This sequence joins TRBV12-3 or TRBV12-4 and TRBJ2-5, with 8 bases aligning to TRBD1. The length of the CDR3 is 16 residues. After removal of 3 bases from V and 5 bases from J, the junction contained 11 bases not matched to a gene. CDR3 nucleotide sequence: TGTGCCAGCAGTTTGGCGTGGACAGGGAAAGCGGAGACCCAGTACTTC. Translated: CASSLAWTGKAETQYF.

This clonotype was recorded many times. The genes are TRBV12-3 or TRBV12-4 and TRBJ2-1; the match to TRBD2 covers 9 bases. The CDR3 extends over 15 amino acids. V lost 1 base to trimming and J lost 6 bases; unmatched junction nucleotides: 4. CDR3 region: CASSLVGRGGNEQFF. The CDR3 DNA follows: TGTGCCAGCAGTTTAGTGGGGCGGGGGGGCAATGAGCAGTTCTTC.

This clonotype was counted ten times or more. The chain employs TRBV5-6 and TRBJ1-1; TRBD1 might be the D (6 bases). This CDR3 spans 15 amino acids. Trimming stripped 3 bases from V and 3 bases from J, with 15 bases between. Germline-derived CDR1 and CDR2 are SGHDT and YYEEEE. CDR3 protein: CASSSGQQLHTEAFF. The CDR3 region has the DNA TGTGCCAGCAGCTCCGGACAGCAACTGCACACTGAAGCTTTCTTT.

J is TRBJ2-7 and V is TRBV7-2, with a weak D call TRBD2 (5 bases). The germline CDR1 and CDR2 sequences are SGHTA and FQGNSA. Trimming removed 4 bases at V and 0 bases at J, with 34 bases between. CDR3 size: 22 residues. The CDR3 DNA is TGTGCCAGCAGCTACCCGCCCATCCTAGAGGATGAGGTGAGCGGTTACTCCTACGAGCAGTACTTC. It codes for CASSYPPILEDEVSGYSYEQYF.

This clonotype was counted between two and nine times. Just one base apart from a much larger clone, this may be a read error. The rearrangement uses TRBV7-3 and TRBJ1-1; 7 bases align to TRBD1. Losses at the gene ends were 5 bases for V and 6 bases for J; bases not matched to a gene: 9. Per the germline V gene, CDR1 is SGHTA and CDR2 is FQGTGA. CDR3 length: 14 residues. The CDR3, as DNA: TGTGCCAGCAGCGAAGGACAGGTCGGCTCTGAAGCTTTCTTT. Translated, it gives CASSEGQVGSEAFF. The full variable domain, its missing parts supplied by reference TRBV7-3 and TRBJ1-1, is GAGVSQTPSNKVTEKGKYVELRCDPISGHTALYWYRQSLGQGPEFLIYFQGTGAADDSGLPNDRFFAVRPEGSVSTLKIQRTERGDSAVYLCASSEGQVGSEAFFGQGTRLTVV.

The rearrangement joins TRBV5-1 to TRBJ2-2, with D tentatively TRBD1 (5 bases). The V end was cut by 3 bases, the J end by 0 bases, with 9 bases between. CDR3 length equals 15 residues. CDR1 and CDR2 (germline): SGHRS, YFSETQ. CDR3 DNA sequence: TGCGCCAGCAGCTCGCGACAGTCGAACACCGGGGAGCTGTTTTTT. Its translation: CASSSRQSNTGELFF.

This clonotype was picked up a small number of times. V is TRBV28 and J is TRBJ2-7; TRBD1 aligns across 10 bases. V lost 2 bases and J lost 6; bases outside the gene matches: 7. Per the germline V gene, CDR1 is MDHEN and CDR2 is SYDVKM. The CDR3 sequence is 15 residues long. CDR3 residues: CASSLGGGQGGEQYF. The DNA of the CDR3 is TGTGCCAGCAGTTTAGGGGGAGGACAGGGGGGCGAGCAGTACTTC.

This clonotype showed up just a few times. The CDR3: CAIRNRGRTDTQYF. The CDR3 DNA follows: TGTGCCATCAGGAACAGGGGAAGAACAGATACGCAGTATTTT. The V and J genes are TRBV10-3 and TRBJ2-3; 7 positions agree with TRBD1. With 6 bases clipped from V and 3 bases from J, the junction kept 6 bases outside the gene matches. The CDR3 runs 14 residues. Germline loops: CDR1 ENHRY, CDR2 SYGVKD.

This clonotype occurred a few times. This rearrangement joins TRBV29-1 to TRBJ2-3; D remains unclear. The CDR3 runs 13 residues. Germline V lookup: CDR1 SQVTM, CDR2 ANQGSEA. The V gene lost 3 bases and the J gene lost 5 bases, with 12 bases spanning the gap. CDR3 loop: CSVDWSSGDTQYF. The CDR3, as DNA: TGCAGCGTTGACTGGAGTTCGGGAGATACGCAGTATTTT.

This clonotype has a count of ten or more. V gene TRBV20-1 combines with J gene TRBJ1-3; no clear D. This CDR3 spans 12 amino acids. V was cut by 6 bases and J by 2 bases, with 8 bases left in between. Germline CDR1 is DFQATT and CDR2 is SNEGSKA (reference sequence). CDR3 in amino acids: CSAMVPGNTIYF. The CDR3 DNA sequence: TGCAGTGCGATGGTCCCTGGAAACACCATATATTTT.

Only a few counts were recorded for this clonotype. This sequence joins TRBV5-1 and TRBJ1-2; no definite D call. V was trimmed by 4 bases and J by 6 bases, leaving 13 bases between them. The CDR3 is 13 amino acids. Germline V gene sequence: CDR1 SGHRS, CDR2 YFSETQ. This CDR3 is CASSQGDSDGYTF. CDR3 nucleotides: TGCGCCAGCAGCCAAGGAGACTCGGATGGCTACACCTTC.